These 30 T cell receptor beta chains were all obtained from the same sample, sequenced in a study of Graves' ophthalmopathy and Graves' hyperthyroidism. Amplified material comprised TCR beta CDR3 regions derived from RNA transcripts. Following a first-round RT-PCR that used HTBI primers, a second-round multiplex PCR was carried out. TCRdb re-called the multiplex PCR reads through MiXCR, storing one row per CDR3 protein. Of around 1.1 million distinct CDR3 sequences in the sample, about 36% were seen once. Sequencing was carried out using peripheral blood or thyroid tissue (not recorded which). Receptors originate from an adult man with Graves' hyperthyroidism.

At least ten counts were recorded for this clonotype. V is TRBV7-6 and J is TRBJ2-2; D gene uncertain. CDR3 length: 16 residues. The germline V gene encodes CDR1 SGHVS and CDR2 FNYEAQ. Deletions cut 1 base from V and 0 bases from J, with 9 bases between. CDR3 DNA sequence: TGTGCCAGCAGCTTAGGTCAGCTATCGAACACCGGGGAGCTGTTTTTT. Translating it yields CASSLGQLSNTGELFF. Drawing the rest from reference TRBV7-6 and TRBJ2-2, the complete variable domain is GAGVSQSPRYKVTKRGQDVALRCDPISGHVSLYWYRQALGQGPEFLTYFNYEAQQDKSGLPNDRFSAERPEGSISTLTIQRTEQRDSAMYRCASSLGQLSNTGELFFGEGSRLTVL.

This chain connects TRBV12-3 or TRBV12-4 to TRBJ1-1, with D uncertain. The V end lost 7 bases, the J end lost 4 bases, and 13 bases lay between the germline ends. The CDR3 spans 13 residues. The CDR3 here is CASNIRLGTEAFF. The CDR3 DNA is TGTGCCAGCAACATAAGACTGGGCACTGAAGCTTTCTTT.

In this sample, this clonotype turned up many times. The rearrangement uses TRBV20-1 and TRBJ2-5, with unresolved D. Germline assignment: CDR1 DFQATT and CDR2 SNEGSKA (reference sequence). Between the trimmed V and J ends, which lost 1 base and 2 bases, there was a span of 11 bases. The CDR3 runs to 14 residues. Here the CDR3 DNA reads TGCAGTGCTAGAGTTGGGCGCAATCAAGAGACCCAGTACTTC. Encoded protein: CSARVGRNQETQYF.

This clonotype was detected a few times. Just one base apart from a much larger clone, this may be a read error. This chain connects TRBV9 to TRBJ2-2; the match to TRBD1 covers 9 bases. The CDR3 totals 15 residues. V dropped 4 bases and J dropped 3; count of bases not matched to a gene: 4. Germline V CDR1 and CDR2: SGDLS, YYNGEE. The CDR3: CASSSRTGDTGELFF. CDR3 nucleotide sequence: TGTGCCAGCAGCTCCCGGACAGGGGACACCGGGGAGCTGTTTTTT. Complete variable domain (other parts from reference TRBV9 and TRBJ2-2): DSGVTQTPKHLITATGQRVTLRCSPRSGDLSVYWYQQSLDQGLQFLIQYYNGEERAKGNILERFSAQQFPDLHSELNLSSLELGDSALYFCASSSRTGDTGELFFGEGSRLTVL.

This clonotype occurred many times. V and J are TRBV19 and TRBJ1-5; D unclear. CDR3 length: 15 amino acids. Germline V CDR1 and CDR2: LNHDA, SQIVND (reference sequence). The V gene lost 2 bases and the J gene lost 3 bases, with 11 bases spanning the gap. The CDR3, as DNA: TGTGCCAGTAGTATATCGGGGAGTGCCAATCAGCCCCAGCATTTT. Protein sequence: CASSISGSANQPQHF.

This clonotype came up a few times. The CDR3 sequence: CSARDPSGIANEKLFF. The CDR3 region has the DNA TGCAGTGCTAGAGATCCGTCAGGTATAGCTAATGAAAAACTGTTTTTT. The V gene is TRBV20-1, the J gene TRBJ1-4; D gene unclear. The germline V and J ends were trimmed by 0 bases and 3 bases, with 14 bases remaining between them. This CDR3 contains 16 residues. CDR1 is DFQATT, CDR2 SNEGSKA, per germline (reference sequence).

The genes are TRBV20-1 and TRBJ2-7; the D gene could be TRBD1 or TRBD2 (5 bases each). Germline loops: CDR1 DFQATT, CDR2 SNEGSKA (reference sequence). V was trimmed by 5 bases and J by 7 bases, leaving 24 bases between them. The CDR3 runs to 15 residues. In DNA, the CDR3 is TGCAGTGCTGAACTAGATTCCGGGGCCATACGAGAGCAGTACTTC. Amino acid sequence: CSAELDSGAIREQYF.

Notes on this clonotype: One end of the junction fails to match germline, which may point to a read error. The rearrangement links TRBV27 to TRBJ1-5; TRBD1 is a possible D gene (5 bases). Germline V gene data show CDR1 as MNHEY and CDR2 as SMNVEV (reference sequence). The CDR3 length is 11 residues. CDR3 sequence reads: CASSLGGNQDF. In DNA, the CDR3 is TGTGCCAGCAGTTTGGGGGGTAACCAGGATTTT.

This clonotype was recorded at least ten times. The genes are TRBV10-3 and TRBJ2-6; tentatively, D is TRBD1 (6 bases). This CDR3 spans 15 amino acids. CDR1 and CDR2 (germline): ENHRY, SYGVKD. Between the trimmed V and J ends, which lost 5 bases and 1 base, there was a span of 9 bases. CDR3 protein: CAISSGASGANVLTF. CDR3 DNA: TGTGCCATCAGTTCAGGGGCGTCTGGGGCCAACGTCCTGACTTTC.

This clonotype was counted between two and nine times. A much bigger clone sits one base away, suggesting this may be a read error. The CDR3 region is CSVDPGTGAYEQYF. CDR3 DNA sequence: TGCAGCGTTGATCCCGGGACAGGGGCCTACGAGCAGTACTTC. J is TRBJ2-7 and V is TRBV29-1; 10 positions agree with TRBD1. Trimming took 3 bases from V and 2 from J; bases not matched to a gene: 4. CDR1 SQVTM and CDR2 ANQGSEA come from the germline V gene. This CDR3 has 14 amino acids.

This clonotype turned up a few times. The chain uses TRBV20-1 and TRBJ1-1; 7 bases map to TRBD1. Germline values: CDR1 DFQATT, CDR2 SNEGSKA (reference sequence). The CDR3 is made up of 12 amino acids. J gave up 3 bases and V 5 bases, and 3 bases lay outside the gene matches. The CDR3 DNA is TGCAGTGCTGGCAGGGGGGACACTGAAGCTTTCTTT. This encodes CSAGRGDTEAFF.

Many counts were recorded for this clonotype. The chain employs TRBV29-1 and TRBJ2-7, with D possibly matching TRBD2 (7 bases). The CDR3 is 12 residues long. V was trimmed by 7 bases and J by 2 bases, leaving 12 bases between them. Looked up from germline, CDR1 is SQVTM and CDR2 is ANQGSEA. The CDR3 sequence is CSGGGTTYEQYF. The CDR3 nucleotides are TGCAGCGGGGGGGGGACAACCTACGAGCAGTACTTC.

V is TRBV7-4 and J is TRBJ1-1, with 10 bases fitting TRBD1. The junction had 12 bases not matched to a gene; V was cut back by 1 base and J by 1 base. Germline V lookup: CDR1 SGHVT, CDR2 SQSDAQ. The CDR3 is made up of 19 amino acids. The CDR3 loop is CASSLGVPGQGMTNTEAFF. The DNA of the CDR3 is TGTGCCAGCAGCTTAGGCGTGCCGGGACAGGGGATGACGAACACTGAAGCTTTCTTT.

The V gene is TRBV6-2 or TRBV6-3, the J gene TRBJ1-4; D unresolved. Germline CDR1 is MNHEY and CDR2 is SVGEGT. Trimming took off 0 bases at V and 8 bases at J, with 13 bases between the two ends. This CDR3 spans 15 amino acids. CDR3 nucleotides: TGTGCCAGCAGTTACTCCCGGCGCGAAGGAGAAAAACTGTTTTTT. This gives the protein CASSYSRREGEKLFF.

The V and J genes are TRBV7-2 and TRBJ2-5; TRBD1 matches 7 bases. The V and J ends lost 6 bases and 7 bases, in that order; junction bases with no gene match: 8. CDR1 is SGHTA and CDR2 is FQGNSA in the germline V gene. This CDR3 is 13 amino acids long. The CDR3 here is CASSKRQGTTQYF. In nucleotides, the CDR3 is TGTGCCAGCAGTAAACGACAGGGTACGACCCAGTACTTC.

The chain has TRBV20-1 and TRBJ2-5; 7 nucleotides agree with TRBD2. V shed 3 bases and J 5 bases; nucleotides not matched to a gene: 12. Germline V gene lookup returns CDR1 DFQATT and CDR2 SNEGSKA (reference sequence). This CDR3 contains 15 residues. CDR3: CSASKGAGPLETQYF. The CDR3 DNA reads as TGCAGTGCTAGTAAGGGAGCGGGGCCCTTGGAGACCCAGTACTTC.

This clonotype was counted at least ten times. The genes are TRBV7-2 and TRBJ1-2; D unclear. Looked up from germline, CDR1 is SGHTA and CDR2 is FQGNSA. Trimming removed 0 bases at V and 4 bases at J, with 6 bases between. This CDR3 is built from 13 residues. The CDR3: CASSLAQIYGYTF. In nucleotides, the CDR3 is TGTGCCAGCAGCTTAGCACAGATCTATGGCTACACCTTC.

This clonotype was seen many times. This chain uses TRBV25-1 with TRBJ1-1; D gene ambiguous. V lost 3 bases, J lost 2 bases, and 13 bases lay in between. CDR1 is MGHDK, CDR2 SYGVNS, per germline. This CDR3 has 15 amino acids. In DNA form, the CDR3 reads TGTGCCAGCAGTGATCCTAAGACCCTTAACACTGAAGCTTTCTTT. It encodes CASSDPKTLNTEAFF.

This clonotype appeared many times. CDR3 region: CSVVRDLGTNTEAFF. As DNA, the CDR3 is TGCAGCGTTGTACGTGACCTGGGAACGAACACTGAAGCTTTCTTT. V and J are TRBV29-1 and TRBJ1-1; D is unresolved. V lost 4 bases and J lost 1, with 16 bases in between. This CDR3 is built from 15 residues. Germline values: CDR1 SQVTM, CDR2 ANQGSEA.

This clonotype was detected many times. The chain links TRBV10-3 to TRBJ2-2; 7 bases map to TRBD1. V was clipped by 4 bases and J by 1 base; unmatched bases: 6. The CDR3 runs 16 residues. CDR1 ENHRY and CDR2 SYGVKD come from the germline V gene. The CDR3 loop reads CAISAPGQKNTGELFF. As DNA, the CDR3 is TGTGCCATCAGTGCCCCGGGACAGAAGAACACCGGGGAGCTGTTTTTT.

This clonotype was seen a handful of times. The CDR3 does not close with the conserved phenylalanine or tryptophan, likely indicating a read error. The rearrangement links TRBV27 to TRBJ1-1, with D uncertain. V was trimmed by 5 bases and J by 4 bases, leaving 17 bases between them. The CDR3 length is 15 residues. Germline V CDR1 and CDR2: MNHEY, SMNVEV (reference sequence). The CDR3, as DNA: TGTGCCAGCAGTCCCCGACCGAACTCCTTCACTGAAGCTTTCCTT. Translation: CASSPRPNSFTEAFL.

This clonotype showed up many times. The chain employs TRBV7-2 and TRBJ2-5, with D unresolved. The V and J ends lost 3 bases and 4 bases respectively, with 9 bases between them. The CDR3 contains 13 residues. In germline, CDR1 is SGHTA, CDR2 FQGNSA. The CDR3 is CASSLSTGETQYF. In nucleotides, the CDR3 is TGTGCCAGCAGCTTGAGCACGGGAGAGACCCAGTACTTC. Full variable domain (remainder filled in from reference TRBV7-2 and TRBJ2-5): GAGVSQSPSNKVTEKGKDVELRCDPISGHTALYWYRQSLGQGLEFLIYFQGNSAPDKSGLPSDRFSAERTGGSVSTLTIQRTQQEDSAVYLCASSLSTGETQYFGPGTRLLVL.

This clonotype was detected many times. The rearrangement joins TRBV29-1 to TRBJ1-2, with D uncertain. CDR1 and CDR2 from the germline V gene are SQVTM and ANQGSEA. Between the trimmed V and J ends, which lost 8 bases and 4 bases, there was a span of 11 bases. The CDR3 contains 11 residues. As DNA, the CDR3 is TGCAGCTCGGACTCTGCCTATGGCTACACCTTC. It codes for CSSDSAYGYTF.

This clonotype was counted between two and nine times. J is TRBJ1-6 and V is TRBV20-1, with unresolved D. Germline CDR1 DFQATT, CDR2 SNEGSKA (reference sequence). V lost 6 bases and J 10 bases, leaving 19 bases between the germline ends. The CDR3 length is 14 residues. The CDR3 DNA sequence: TGCAGTGCCCCCCGCCCCAGAGACACATCACCCCTCCACTTT. Translated: CSAPRPRDTSPLHF.

CDR3 bases: TGTGCCAGCAGCCAAGACATATCCCCACGCAATCAGCCCCAGCATTTT. This gives the protein CASSQDISPRNQPQHF. The chain carries TRBV7-3 and TRBJ1-5; D gene unclear. Between the trimmed V and J ends, which lost 5 bases and 2 bases, there was a span of 16 bases. The germline V gene encodes CDR1 SGHTA and CDR2 FQGTGA. There are 16 residues in the CDR3.

As for this clonotype: This sequence may be a read error, since a much larger clone differs from it by one base. The J gene is TRBJ1-4, the V gene TRBV7-8; D unclear. CDR1 and CDR2 from the germline V gene are SGHVS and FQNEAQ. This CDR3 spans 15 amino acids. V was shortened by 2 bases and J by 4 bases, with 11 bases between the two germline ends. In DNA, the CDR3 is TGTGCCAGCAGCTTATTCGCGGGGAATAATGAAAAACTGTTTTTT. Its translation: CASSLFAGNNEKLFF.

The gene calls are TRBV19 and TRBJ2-7, with D possibly matching TRBD1 (6 bases). Looked up from germline, CDR1 is LNHDA and CDR2 is SQIVND (reference sequence). Trimming removed 6 bases from V and 3 bases from J, with 21 bases in between. The CDR3 is made up of 16 amino acids. The CDR3 sequence is CASSPLGTNIRYEQYF. CDR3 coding DNA: TGTGCCAGTAGCCCTCTCGGGACAAATATCCGCTACGAGCAGTACTTC.

The chain carries TRBV6-6 and TRBJ1-1; no firm D call. Trimming took off 5 bases at V and 7 bases at J, with 20 bases between the two ends. The CDR3 covers 15 residues. Per the germline V gene, CDR1 is MNHNY and CDR2 is SVGAGI (reference sequence). The CDR3 DNA reads TGTGCCAGCAGTGAAGCGCTTCCGGGGAGCTTTGAAGCTTTCTTT. This encodes CASSEALPGSFEAFF.

The rearrangement links TRBV29-1 to TRBJ2-5, with D possibly being TRBD2 (5 bases). CDR1 is SQVTM, CDR2 ANQGSEA, per germline. The CDR3 extends over 12 amino acids. Trimming removed 6 bases from V and 7 bases from J, with 15 bases in between. The CDR3 reads CSVVWTEGTQYF. The DNA for the CDR3 is TGCAGCGTCGTATGGACTGAGGGGACCCAGTACTTC.

V and J are TRBV10-1 and TRBJ2-1; D may be TRBD2 (5 bases). V was shortened by 6 bases and J by 0 bases, with 12 bases between the two germline ends. This CDR3 is 15 amino acids long. Germline V lookup: CDR1 WNHNN, CDR2 SYGVQD (reference sequence). DNA of the CDR3: TGCGCCAGCAGAGGACTGACTCACTCCTACAATGAGCAGTTCTTC. This encodes CASRGLTHSYNEQFF.